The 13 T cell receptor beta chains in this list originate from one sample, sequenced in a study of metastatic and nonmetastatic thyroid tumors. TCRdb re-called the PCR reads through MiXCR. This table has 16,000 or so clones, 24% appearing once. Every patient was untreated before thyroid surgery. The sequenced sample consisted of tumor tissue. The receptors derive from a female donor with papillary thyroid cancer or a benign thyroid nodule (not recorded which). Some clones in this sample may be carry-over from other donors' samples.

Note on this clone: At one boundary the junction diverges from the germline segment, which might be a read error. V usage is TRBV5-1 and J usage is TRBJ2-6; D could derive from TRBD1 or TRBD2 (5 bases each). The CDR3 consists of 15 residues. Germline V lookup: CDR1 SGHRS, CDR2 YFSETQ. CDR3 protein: CASSWDGGWANVLTF. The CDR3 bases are TGCGCCAGTAGCTGGGACGGCGGCTGGGCCAACGTCCTGACTTTC. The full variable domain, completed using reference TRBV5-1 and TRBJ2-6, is KAGVTQTPRYLIKTRGQQVTLSCSPISGHRSVSWYQQTPGQGLQFLFEYFSETQRNKGNFPGRFSGRQFSNSRSEMNVSTLELGDSALYLCASSWDGGWANVLTFGAGSRLTVL.

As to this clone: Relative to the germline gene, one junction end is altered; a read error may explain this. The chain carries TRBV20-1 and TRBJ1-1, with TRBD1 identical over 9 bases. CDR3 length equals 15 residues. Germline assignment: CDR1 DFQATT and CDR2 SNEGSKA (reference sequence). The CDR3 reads CSTRDPDRGNTEAFF. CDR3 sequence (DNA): TGCAGTACTAGAGACCCGGACAGGGGGAACACTGAAGCTTTCTTT.

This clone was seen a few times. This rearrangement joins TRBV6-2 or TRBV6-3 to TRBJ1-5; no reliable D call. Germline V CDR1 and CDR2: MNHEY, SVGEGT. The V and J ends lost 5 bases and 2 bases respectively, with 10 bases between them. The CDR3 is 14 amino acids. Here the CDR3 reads CASSVEGGNQPQHF. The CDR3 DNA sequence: TGTGCCAGCAGTGTGGAGGGCGGCAATCAGCCCCAGCATTTT.

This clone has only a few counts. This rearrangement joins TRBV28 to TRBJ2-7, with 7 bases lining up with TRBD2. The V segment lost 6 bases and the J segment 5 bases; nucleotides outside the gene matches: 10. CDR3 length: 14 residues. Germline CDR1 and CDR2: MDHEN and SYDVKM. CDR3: CASRSFGRSHEQYF. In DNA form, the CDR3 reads TGTGCCAGCAGATCTTTCGGGAGGTCCCACGAGCAGTACTTC.

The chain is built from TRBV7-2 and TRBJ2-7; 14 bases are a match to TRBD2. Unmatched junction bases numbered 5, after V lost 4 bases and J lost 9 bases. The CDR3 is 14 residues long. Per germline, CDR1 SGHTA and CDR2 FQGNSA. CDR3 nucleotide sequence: TGTGCCAGCAGCTCGGGACTAGCGGGAGTGGGGCAGTACTTC. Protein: CASSSGLAGVGQYF.

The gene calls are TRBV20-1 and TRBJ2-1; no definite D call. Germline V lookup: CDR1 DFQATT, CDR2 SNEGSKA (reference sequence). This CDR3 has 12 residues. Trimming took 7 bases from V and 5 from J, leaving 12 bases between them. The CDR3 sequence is CSGRPSHNEQFF. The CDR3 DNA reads TGCAGTGGCAGACCGAGCCACAATGAGCAGTTCTTC.

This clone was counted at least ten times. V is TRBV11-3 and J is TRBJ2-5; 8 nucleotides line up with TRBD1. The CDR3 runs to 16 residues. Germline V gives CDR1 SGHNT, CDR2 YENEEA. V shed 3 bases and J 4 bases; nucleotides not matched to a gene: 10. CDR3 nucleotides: TGTGCCAGCAGCTTCGCGACAGGGGAGGCGAGAGAGACCCAGTACTTC. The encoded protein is CASSFATGEARETQYF.

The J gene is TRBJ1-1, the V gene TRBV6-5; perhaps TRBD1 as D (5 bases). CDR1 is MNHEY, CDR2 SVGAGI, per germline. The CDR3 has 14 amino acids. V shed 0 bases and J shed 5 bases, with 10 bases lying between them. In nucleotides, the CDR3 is TGTGCCAGCAGTTACTCTCCTCGGGGGACTGAAGCTTTCTTT. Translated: CASSYSPRGTEAFF.

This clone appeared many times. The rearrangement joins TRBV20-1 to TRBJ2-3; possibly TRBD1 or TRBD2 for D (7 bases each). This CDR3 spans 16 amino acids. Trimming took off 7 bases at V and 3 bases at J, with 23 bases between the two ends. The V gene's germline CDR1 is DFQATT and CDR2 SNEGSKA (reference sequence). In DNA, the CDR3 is TGCAGTGTCTCGCGGGGGACAGCCTCGAGTACAGATACGCAGTATTTT. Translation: CSVSRGTASSTDTQYF.

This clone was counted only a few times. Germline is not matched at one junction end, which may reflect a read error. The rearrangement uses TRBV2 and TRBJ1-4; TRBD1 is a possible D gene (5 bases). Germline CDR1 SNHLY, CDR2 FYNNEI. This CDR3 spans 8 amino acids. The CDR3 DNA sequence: TGTGCCAGCAGTGGGGGGTCCTTT. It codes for CASSGGSF.

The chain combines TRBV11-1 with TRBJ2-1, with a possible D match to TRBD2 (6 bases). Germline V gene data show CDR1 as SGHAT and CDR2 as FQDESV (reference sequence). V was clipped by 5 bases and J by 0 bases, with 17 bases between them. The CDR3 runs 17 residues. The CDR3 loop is CASSRGSGRISYNEQFF. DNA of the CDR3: TGTGCCAGCAGCCGAGGTTCCGGGAGAATCTCCTACAATGAGCAGTTCTTC.

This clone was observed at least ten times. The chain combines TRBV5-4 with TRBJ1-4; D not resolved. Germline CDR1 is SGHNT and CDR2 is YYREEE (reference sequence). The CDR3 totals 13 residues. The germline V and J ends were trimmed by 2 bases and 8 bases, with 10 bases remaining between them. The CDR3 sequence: CASSLDYGEKLFF. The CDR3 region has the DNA TGTGCCAGCAGCTTAGATTACGGGGAAAAACTGTTTTTT.

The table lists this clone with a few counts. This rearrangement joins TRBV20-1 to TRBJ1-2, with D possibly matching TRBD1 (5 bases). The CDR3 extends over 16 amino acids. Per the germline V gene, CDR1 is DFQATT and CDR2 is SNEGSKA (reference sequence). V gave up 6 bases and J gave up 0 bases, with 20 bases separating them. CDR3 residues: CSAREQDPTANYGYTF. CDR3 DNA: TGCAGTGCAAGGGAACAGGATCCAACAGCTAACTATGGCTACACCTTC.